This T cell receptor (beta chain) was obtained from a study of T cell clones after liver transplantation. The overall study: Without induction therapy, subjects received standard immunosuppression until 12-24 months post-transplant.

Germline CDR1 MNHNY, CDR2 SVGAGI (reference sequence). The CDR3 is 15 residues long. The V and J ends lost 2 bases and 5 bases respectively, with 13 bases between them. TCRdb keeps only in-frame clones here, not all; method: immunoSEQ multiplex PCR. The sample contains about 74,000 clones, over 70% of which appear only once. This sequence joins TRBV6-6 and TRBJ1-5; possibly TRBD1 for D (6 bases). The source is a human donor who received a liver transplant. The material sequenced was CD4+ T cells from blood, taken before liver transplant. DNA of the CDR3: TGTGCCAGCAGTTACCCGGGGGCGAGGGATCAGCCCCAGCATTTT. The encoded protein is CASSYPGARDQPQHF.